A single sample is the source of the 18 T cell receptor beta chains below, sequenced in a study of blood T cell repertoires in COVID-19. Profiling relied on immunoSEQ multiplex PCR, and the TCRdb table lists in-frame clones only, not all of them. The table has some 180,000 clones, roughly 89% seen once. Sequencing was done on a sample of PBMCs or T cells enriched from blood (not recorded which). These receptors were collected from a woman aged 25-40 years who had been exposed to COVID-19.

In this sample, this clone turned up a few times. This chain links TRBV19 with TRBJ1-5; 8 nucleotides line up with TRBD1. This CDR3 comprises 16 residues. The V segment lost 3 bases and the J segment 4 bases; nucleotides outside the gene matches: 8. Germline CDR1 and CDR2: LNHDA and SQIVND (reference sequence). CDR3 residues: CASSIWSGQANQPQHF. In DNA, the CDR3 is TGTGCCAGTAGTATTTGGTCGGGACAGGCTAATCAGCCCCAGCATTTT.

The chain has TRBV4-1 and TRBJ2-5; TRBD1 matches at 10 bases. The CDR3 runs 14 residues. Germline trimming cut 7 bases from V and 5 bases from J; bases unmatched to any gene: 7. Germline CDR1 is MGHRA and CDR2 is YSYEKL. The CDR3 DNA reads as TGCGCCAGCAAGTCGACAGGGGGCTTTGAGACCCAGTACTTC. Amino acids: CASKSTGGFETQYF.

This chain connects TRBV5-6 to TRBJ1-1, with 7 bases fitting TRBD1. Germline lookup yields CDR1 SGHDT and CDR2 YYEEEE. The ends lost 1 base at V and 8 bases at J; junction bases unmatched: 2. CDR3 length equals 12 residues. The CDR3 nucleotides read TGTGCCAGCAGCTTGTCGGACAGGGAAGCTTTCTTT. This gives the protein CASSLSDREAFF.

The chain links TRBV7-2 to TRBJ1-1; unclear D gene. The CDR3 is 18 amino acids. CDR1 and CDR2 (germline): SGHTA, FQGNSA. V was shortened by 1 base and J by 0 bases, with 18 bases between the two germline ends. CDR3: CASSLDSQSGFMNTEAFF. CDR3 bases: TGTGCCAGCAGCTTAGATAGTCAGAGCGGCTTCATGAACACTGAAGCTTTCTTT.

The chain combines TRBV3-1 (or the pseudogene TRBV3-2) with TRBJ2-7, with D perhaps TRBD2 (6 bases). From germline, CDR1 is LGHDT and CDR2 YNNKEL (reference sequence). The CDR3 is made up of 16 amino acids. V was clipped by 4 bases and J by 6 bases, with 22 bases between them. The CDR3 sequence: CASSPPRGSEVGEQYF. The CDR3 DNA sequence: TGTGCCAGCAGCCCCCCTCGGGGGAGTGAGGTGGGCGAGCAGTACTTC.

V is TRBV9 and J is TRBJ2-6; TRBD2 aligns across 9 bases. The CDR3 contains 17 residues. The trim removed 0 bases at V and 3 bases at J, leaving 4 bases unmatched. Looked up from germline, CDR1 is SGDLS and CDR2 is YYNGEE. In nucleotides, the CDR3 is TGTGCCAGCAGCGTAGGGAGCGGGGGGATTGGGGCCAACGTCCTGACTTTC. This gives the protein CASSVGSGGIGANVLTF.

This clone is a singleton in its sample. The chain is built from TRBV9 and TRBJ1-2; 10 bases are a match to TRBD1. Germline CDR1 SGDLS, CDR2 YYNGEE. This CDR3 is built from 18 residues. V trimming: 4 bases; J trimming: 0 bases; junction bases outside the gene matches: 12. The CDR3 spells CASSSTTGQGISNYGYTF. The CDR3 DNA follows: TGTGCCAGCAGCTCAACAACGGGACAGGGGATATCTAACTATGGCTACACCTTC. Looking up the rest from reference TRBV9 and TRBJ1-2 gives the full variable domain: DSGVTQTPKHLITATGQRVTLRCSPRSGDLSVYWYQQSLDQGLQFLIQYYNGEERAKGNILERFSAQQFPDLHSELNLSSLELGDSALYFCASSSTTGQGISNYGYTFGSGTRLTVV.

The chain couples TRBV7-9 to TRBJ2-5; D possibly corresponds to TRBD2 (5 bases). CDR3 length: 15 amino acids. Between the trimmed V and J ends, which lost 5 bases and 4 bases, there was a span of 17 bases. Germline lookup yields CDR1 SEHNR and CDR2 FQNEAQ (reference sequence). Here the CDR3 DNA reads TGTGCCAGCAGCGTCAAGGTGAGGGCAAGAGAGACCCAGTACTTC. Encoded protein: CASSVKVRARETQYF.

This sequence joins TRBV6-5 and TRBJ2-7, with a weak D call TRBD2 (5 bases). CDR3 length: 14 residues. Trimming removed 6 bases from V and 2 bases from J, with 14 bases in between. Germline CDR1 reads MNHEY; CDR2 reads SVGAGI. This chain's CDR3 is CASSKPGVPYEQYF. For the CDR3, the DNA is TGTGCCAGCAGCAAGCCCGGGGTTCCCTACGAGCAGTACTTC.

The chain joins TRBV20-1 to TRBJ2-1, with a possible D match to TRBD1 (6 bases). The CDR3 contains 13 residues. Germline V CDR1 and CDR2: DFQATT, SNEGSKA (reference sequence). The V end was cut by 3 bases, the J end by 6 bases, with 12 bases between. The CDR3 DNA reads TGCAGTGCTAGTAGGGACAAAGGCAATGAGCAGTTCTTC. It yields the protein CSASRDKGNEQFF.

This chain joins TRBV10-2 and TRBJ1-5; the match to TRBD1 covers 8 bases. CDR3 length equals 15 residues. The J segment lost 0 bases and the V segment lost 5 bases, leaving 3 bases of the junction unmatched. CDR1 is WSHSY and CDR2 is SAAADI in the germline V gene. The CDR3 region is CASSPQGVSNQPQHF. The CDR3 bases are TGCGCCAGCAGTCCACAGGGGGTTAGCAATCAGCCCCAGCATTTT.

This chain uses TRBV4-1 with TRBJ2-2; 8 nucleotides match TRBD2. Germline assignment: CDR1 MGHRA and CDR2 YSYEKL. The trim removed 7 bases at V and 8 bases at J, leaving 12 bases unmatched. There are 15 residues in the CDR3. The CDR3, as DNA: TGCGCCAGCAAAGATTCCAGCGGGGGCTGGGGGGAGCTGTTTTTT. It translates to CASKDSSGGWGELFF.

V is TRBV6-5 and J is TRBJ2-1; 7 nucleotides match TRBD1. The CDR3 is 15 residues long. Germline V gene lookup returns CDR1 MNHEY and CDR2 SVGAGI. The junction had 10 bases not matched to a gene; V was cut back by 7 bases and J by 4 bases. The CDR3: CASNRGPGTYNEQFF. In DNA form, the CDR3 reads TGTGCCAGCAATAGGGGGCCGGGGACATACAATGAGCAGTTCTTC.

This clone was recorded once. J is TRBJ2-2 and V is TRBV9; tentatively, D is TRBD1 (6 bases). The germline V and J ends were trimmed by 3 bases and 2 bases, with 20 bases remaining between them. From germline, CDR1 is SGDLS and CDR2 YYNGEE. The CDR3 is 18 amino acids. The CDR3 DNA reads TGTGCCAGCAGCGCAGAGAATACAGGGATTTATAACACCGGGGAGCTGTTTTTT. This sequence encodes CASSAENTGIYNTGELFF.

V usage is TRBV2 and J usage is TRBJ2-3, with 9 bases matching TRBD1. The CDR3 extends over 19 amino acids. After removal of 8 bases from V and 6 bases from J, the junction contained 24 bases not matched to a gene. Per germline, CDR1 SNHLY and CDR2 FYNNEI. DNA of the CDR3: TGTGCCAGCCTACCAAAGGACAGGGGAGAGGTCGGCACAGGGGATACGCAGTATTTT. Translating it yields CASLPKDRGEVGTGDTQYF.

The chain recombines TRBV5-1 with TRBJ1-2; TRBD1 agrees at 9 bases. There are 15 residues in the CDR3. V shed 4 bases, J shed 6 bases, and the junction held 10 bases outside the gene matches. Germline V lookup: CDR1 SGHRS, CDR2 YFSETQ. The CDR3 sequence: CASSDRDRVHHGYTF. CDR3 nucleotide sequence: TGCGCCAGCAGCGACCGGGACAGGGTTCATCATGGCTACACCTTC. The whole variable domain, remainder taken from reference TRBV5-1 and TRBJ1-2, is KAGVTQTPRYLIKTRGQQVTLSCSPISGHRSVSWYQQTPGQGLQFLFEYFSETQRNKGNFPGRFSGRQFSNSRSEMNVSTLELGDSALYLCASSDRDRVHHGYTFGSGTRLTVV.

V and J are TRBV18 and TRBJ2-7; 8 nucleotides line up with TRBD2. V lost 4 bases to trimming and J lost 5 bases; unmatched junction nucleotides: 13. Germline V CDR1 and CDR2: KGHSH, LQKENI. CDR3 length: 16 residues. The CDR3 is CASSRRPGLVTDEQYF. The CDR3 DNA follows: TGTGCCAGCTCACGGCGTCCGGGACTAGTGACCGACGAGCAGTACTTC.

This clone was seen more than once but under ten times. The J gene is TRBJ1-3, the V gene TRBV7-6; TRBD1 aligns across 9 bases. V lost 4 bases to trimming and J lost 1 base; unmatched junction nucleotides: 14. The length of the CDR3 is 19 residues. The germline V gene has CDR1 SGHVS and CDR2 FNYEAQ. CDR3: CASSSQPPLGTGSGNTIYF. CDR3 nucleotide sequence: TGTGCCAGCAGCTCCCAACCCCCTCTCGGGACAGGGTCTGGAAACACCATATATTTT.